The clone carrying this T cell receptor beta chain was observed many times. At one end the junction does not follow the germline gene, possibly because of a read error. CDR1 is SEHNR and CDR2 is FQNEAQ in the germline V gene (reference sequence). The CDR3 runs to 13 residues. Profiling relied on immunoSEQ multiplex PCR, and the TCRdb table lists in-frame clones only, not all of them. The sample records hundreds of thousands of clones, 83% being singletons. The sample belongs to a study of blood T cell repertoires in COVID-19. Study background: The samples span acute and convalescent COVID-19 from the United States, Italy and Spain.

This chain joins TRBV7-9 and TRBJ1-2; 8 bases match TRBD1. Source material: peripheral blood. The clonotype originates from a woman in her 50s with acute or convalescent COVID-19. The DNA of the CDR3 is TGTGCCAGCAGCTTAGCTTGGACAGGGACGACTTCCTTC. This codes for CASSLAWTGTTSF.